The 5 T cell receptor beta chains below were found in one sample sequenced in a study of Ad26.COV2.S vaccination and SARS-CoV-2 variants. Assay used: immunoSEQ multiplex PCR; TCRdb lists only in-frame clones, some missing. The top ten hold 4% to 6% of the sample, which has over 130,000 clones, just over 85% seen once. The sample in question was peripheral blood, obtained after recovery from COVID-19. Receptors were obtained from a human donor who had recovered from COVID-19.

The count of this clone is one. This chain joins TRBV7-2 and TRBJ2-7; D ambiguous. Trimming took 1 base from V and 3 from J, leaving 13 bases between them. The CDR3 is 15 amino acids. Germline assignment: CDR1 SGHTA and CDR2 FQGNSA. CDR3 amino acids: CASSLGGVSSYEQYF. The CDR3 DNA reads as TGTGCCAGCAGCTTAGGAGGTGTTTCGAGCTACGAGCAGTACTTC.

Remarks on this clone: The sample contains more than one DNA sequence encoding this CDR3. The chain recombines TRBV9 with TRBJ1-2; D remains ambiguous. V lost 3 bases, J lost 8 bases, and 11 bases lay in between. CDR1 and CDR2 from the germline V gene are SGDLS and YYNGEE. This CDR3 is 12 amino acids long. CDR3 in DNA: TGTGCCAGCAGCGCTACAGCGCGGGGCTACACCTTC. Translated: CASSATARGYTF.

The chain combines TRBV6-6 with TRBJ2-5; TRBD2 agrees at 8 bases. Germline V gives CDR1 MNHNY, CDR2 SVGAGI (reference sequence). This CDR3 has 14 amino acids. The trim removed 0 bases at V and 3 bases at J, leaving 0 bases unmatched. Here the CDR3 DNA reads TGTGCCAGCAGTTACTCGGGACTAGAAGAGACCCAGTACTTC. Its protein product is CASSYSGLEETQYF.

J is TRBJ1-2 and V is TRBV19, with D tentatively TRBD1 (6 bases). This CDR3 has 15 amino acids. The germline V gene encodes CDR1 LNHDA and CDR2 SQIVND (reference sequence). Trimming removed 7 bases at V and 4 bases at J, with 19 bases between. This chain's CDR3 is CASTLWAGDGYGYTF. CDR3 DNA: TGTGCCAGTACCCTCTGGGCAGGGGACGGCTATGGCTACACCTTC.

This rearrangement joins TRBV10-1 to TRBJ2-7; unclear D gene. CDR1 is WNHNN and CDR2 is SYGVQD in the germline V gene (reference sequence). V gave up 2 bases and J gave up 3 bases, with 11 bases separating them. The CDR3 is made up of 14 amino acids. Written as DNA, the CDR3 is TGCGCCAGCAGTGAGGGAAGGGAAGACTACGAGCAGTACTTC. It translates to CASSEGREDYEQYF.